What follows describes a single TCR beta chain. Its antigen is still unknown. These data come from a study of identical twins. Whole-study findings and limits: The study found that models underestimated out-of-frame TCR alpha sharing in monozygotic twins. The study found excess low generation probability among twin-shared out-of-frame alpha sequences.

The authors used template switching to add a universal primer site and gave cDNA unique molecular identifiers. TCRdb re-derived calls from the 5' RACE reads in MiXCR, one entry per CDR3 protein. The table lists nearly 250,000 distinct CDR3 sequences, approximately 7% of them singletons. This CDR3 is 16 amino acids long. Germline loops: CDR1 SGHRS, CDR2 YFSETQ. V dropped 4 bases and J dropped 8; count of bases not matched to a gene: 12. Healthy Caucasian individuals made up all the donors. The same specimen was also included in a second study, on yellow fever vaccine responses in identical twins.

J is TRBJ2-1 and V is TRBV5-1; TRBD1 matches at 10 bases. The sequencing input was memory (CD45RO+) T cells sorted from blood. The TCR was taken from a woman aged 18-35 years in good health. The CDR3 spells CASSPNPGQGSHEQFF. DNA of the CDR3: TGCGCCAGCAGCCCTAACCCGGGACAGGGGTCCCATGAGCAGTTCTTC.